Below, 6 T cell receptor beta chains from the same sample are listed, as sequenced in a study of regulatory T cells in long-lasting Graves disease. Sequencing libraries for TCR beta were prepared with iRepertoire HTBI primers and Arm-PCR of CDR3 regions. TCRdb re-called the multiplex PCR reads through MiXCR, storing one row per CDR3 protein. Here the sample spans hundreds of thousands of distinct CDR3 sequences, about 16% being singletons. Time point noted: newly diagnosed GD, antithyroid drugs for less than 3 months. Extracted PBMC RNA gave rise to the TCR library. This same sample was also taken into another study, of T cells in Graves' hyperthyroidism and ophthalmopathy.

The sample in question was peripheral blood mononuclear cells (PBMCs), obtained at new diagnosis, from a patient treated with antithyroid drugs. All receptors come from a woman aged 40 to 65 with Graves disease.

This clonotype was counted many times. This sequence joins TRBV18 and TRBJ2-3; TRBD2 might be the D (6 bases). Germline values: CDR1 KGHSH, CDR2 LQKENI. V lost 0 bases, J lost 8 bases, and 18 bases lay in between. The CDR3 contains 16 residues. CDR3 sequence reads: CASSPPNTGSSGTQYF. The CDR3 nucleotides are TGTGCCAGCTCACCACCTAATACCGGGAGCTCGGGTACGCAGTATTTT.

This clonotype came up many times. The rearrangement uses TRBV20-1 and TRBJ2-7; D gene unclear. The CDR3 loop spans 14 amino acids. V was pared by 5 bases and J by 4 bases, with 18 bases between. Germline V gene sequence: CDR1 DFQATT, CDR2 SNEGSKA (reference sequence). The CDR3 reads CSAPSPSSIYEQYF. The CDR3 DNA reads TGCAGTGCTCCCAGTCCCTCGTCGATATACGAGCAGTACTTC.

The J gene is TRBJ2-7, the V gene TRBV4-1; D is unclear. The germline gives CDR1 MGHRA, CDR2 YSYEKL. The V and J ends lost 0 bases and 0 bases respectively, with 12 bases between them. This CDR3 contains 16 residues. CDR3 in DNA: TGCGCCAGCAGCCAAGAGCCACGCCTGGGCTCCTACGAGCAGTACTTC. It yields the protein CASSQEPRLGSYEQYF.

This clonotype appeared a few times. This chain links TRBV5-1 with TRBJ2-3; 11 bases match TRBD2. CDR1 and CDR2 (germline): SGHRS, YFSETQ. V gave up 0 bases and J gave up 7 bases; unmatched junction bases: 7. The CDR3 spans 16 residues. The chain's CDR3 is CASSLDLAGGPNTQYF. The DNA for the CDR3 is TGCGCCAGCAGCTTGGATCTAGCGGGGGGTCCAAATACGCAGTATTTT.

In its sample, this clonotype was seen a few times. The chain employs TRBV5-6 and TRBJ1-1; 9 bases fit TRBD1. Germline assignment: CDR1 SGHDT and CDR2 YYEEEE. This CDR3 comprises 14 residues. Germline trimming cut 4 bases from V and 7 bases from J; bases unmatched to any gene: 8. The CDR3 loop reads CASSQDRGWGEAFF. The CDR3 DNA is TGTGCCAGCAGCCAGGACAGGGGTTGGGGTGAAGCTTTCTTT.

This clonotype was counted only a few times. The chain carries TRBV6-2 or TRBV6-3 and TRBJ1-2; the match to TRBD1 covers 9 bases. CDR3 length: 14 amino acids. Losses at the gene ends were 6 bases for V and 4 bases for J; bases not matched to a gene: 6. Looked up from germline, CDR1 is MNHEY and CDR2 is SVGEGT. CDR3 residues: CASSPGTGPYGYTF. In nucleotides, the CDR3 is TGTGCCAGCAGCCCCGGGACAGGGCCCTATGGCTACACCTTC.